A selection of T cell receptor beta chains follows, all from one sample in a study of identical twins. Via MiXCR, TCRdb re-called the 5' RACE reads, giving one row per CDR3 protein. This sample has around 960,000 distinct CDR3 sequences, with 9% to 15% found just once. The same sample was also used in a study of yellow fever vaccine responses in identical twins.

The sequenced sample consisted of PBMCs. Receptors originate from a woman in her late teens or twenties in good health. CDR3s include the opening cysteine and the closing phenylalanine or tryptophan. Each record gives: CDR3 protein, CDR3 DNA, J gene, D gene, clone size, V gene. The D gene is left open where the match is weak. Clone size is stated in some rows and not others, as once, few, many or a class when expanded.

CDR3aa: CASSYGSRRLAPYNEQFF
CDR3nt: TGTGCCAGCAGTTACGGTTCCCGCCGCCTAGCCCCCTACAATGAGCAGTTCTTC
j_gene: TRBJ2-1
d_gene: -
abundance: -
v_gene: TRBV6-5

CDR3aa: CATSSPEFLNTEAFF
CDR3nt: TGTGCCACCAGCAGTCCGGAGTTTCTGAACACTGAAGCTTTCTTT
j_gene: TRBJ1-1
d_gene: -
abundance: many
v_gene: TRBV15

CDR3aa: CASSLSSQNTEAFF
CDR3nt: TGCGCCAGCAGCTTGAGTAGTCAGAACACTGAAGCTTTCTTT
j_gene: TRBJ1-1
d_gene: -
abundance: few
v_gene: TRBV5-1

CDR3aa: CASRVQGNTGELFF
CDR3nt: TGCGCCAGCAGGGTCCAGGGAAACACCGGGGAGCTGTTTTTT
j_gene: TRBJ2-2
d_gene: -
abundance: many
v_gene: TRBV5-1

CDR3aa: CASSVAGVGNNEQFF
CDR3nt: TGTGCCAGCAGCGTAGCGGGAGTTGGCAACAATGAGCAGTTCTTC
j_gene: TRBJ2-1
d_gene: -
abundance: few
v_gene: TRBV9

CDR3aa: CASSRGQFSYNEQFF
CDR3nt: TGTGCCAGCAGCCGCGGACAGTTCTCCTACAATGAGCAGTTCTTC
j_gene: TRBJ2-1
d_gene: -
abundance: -
v_gene: TRBV7-6

CDR3aa: CASTIAGGASSEQYF
CDR3nt: TGTGCCAGCACCATTGCAGGGGGCGCATCATCGGAGCAGTACTTC
j_gene: TRBJ2-7
d_gene: TRBD1
abundance: few
v_gene: TRBV6-1

CDR3aa: CASGNQYQETQYF
CDR3nt: TGTGCCAGCGGAAACCAGTACCAAGAGACCCAGTACTTC
j_gene: TRBJ2-5
d_gene: -
abundance: -
v_gene: TRBV28

CDR3aa: CASSLTSEDYEQYF
CDR3nt: TGTGCCAGCAGCCTGACCTCTGAGGACTACGAGCAGTACTTC
j_gene: TRBJ2-7
d_gene: -
abundance: -
v_gene: TRBV4-2

CDR3aa: CSAPPYSGGATTQYF
CDR3nt: TGCAGTGCACCACCCTATAGCGGGGGGGCCACGACCCAGTACTTC
j_gene: TRBJ2-5
d_gene: TRBD2
abundance: -
v_gene: TRBV20-1

CDR3aa: CASSRGRGWNQPQHF
CDR3nt: TGTGCCAGCAGCAGAGGTAGGGGTTGGAATCAGCCCCAGCATTTT
j_gene: TRBJ1-5
d_gene: -
abundance: many
v_gene: TRBV6-1

CDR3aa: CASFPGLATNEQFF
CDR3nt: TGTGCCAGCTTTCCGGGACTAGCGACCAATGAGCAGTTCTTC
j_gene: TRBJ2-1
d_gene: TRBD2
abundance: few
v_gene: TRBV28

CDR3aa: CASSTDSQYNEQFF
CDR3nt: TGTGCCAGCAGCACGGACAGTCAATACAATGAGCAGTTCTTC
j_gene: TRBJ2-1
d_gene: -
abundance: many
v_gene: TRBV5-6

CDR3aa: CSVDARRGASNQPQHF
CDR3nt: TGCAGCGTTGACGCTCGAAGGGGCGCGAGCAATCAGCCCCAGCATTTT
j_gene: TRBJ1-5
d_gene: -
abundance: -
v_gene: TRBV29-1

CDR3aa: CASSHPSRGASGYTF
CDR3nt: TGTGCCAGCAGCCATCCCTCACGGGGGGCGAGTGGCTACACCTTC
j_gene: TRBJ1-2
d_gene: -
abundance: few
v_gene: TRBV14

CDR3aa: CATSDPVSEQFF
CDR3nt: TGTGCCACCAGTGATCCTGTAAGTGAGCAGTTCTTC
j_gene: TRBJ2-1
d_gene: -
abundance: few
v_gene: TRBV24-1

CDR3aa: CASSPAAGRANTEAFF
CDR3nt: TGTGCCAGCAGTCCCGCGGCAGGGCGGGCGAACACTGAAGCTTTCTTT
j_gene: TRBJ1-1
d_gene: -
abundance: many
v_gene: TRBV12-3/TRBV12-4

CDR3aa: CASSLFRDRENYGYTF
CDR3nt: TGCGCCAGCAGCTTGTTCCGGGACAGGGAGAACTATGGCTACACCTTC
j_gene: TRBJ1-2
d_gene: TRBD1
abundance: few
v_gene: TRBV5-1

CDR3aa: CASSFYSTEYNEQFF
CDR3nt: TGTGCCAGCAGCTTCTATTCGACAGAATACAATGAGCAGTTCTTC
j_gene: TRBJ2-1
d_gene: -
abundance: -
v_gene: TRBV11-3

CDR3aa: CAIQGLAGETDTQYF
CDR3nt: TGTGCCATTCAGGGACTAGCGGGAGAAACAGATACGCAGTATTTT
j_gene: TRBJ2-3
d_gene: TRBD2
abundance: many
v_gene: TRBV7-9

CDR3aa: CASSLGRMRTDTQYF
CDR3nt: TGTGCCAGCAGCCTCGGGAGAATGCGCACAGATACGCAGTATTTT
j_gene: TRBJ2-3
d_gene: -
abundance: -
v_gene: TRBV5-6

CDR3aa: CASSYGRQVIYNEQFF
CDR3nt: TGTGCCAGCAGTTACGGTCGGCAGGTGATCTACAATGAGCAGTTCTTC
j_gene: TRBJ2-1
d_gene: -
abundance: few
v_gene: TRBV6-2/TRBV6-3

CDR3aa: CASSEAGDTGELFF
CDR3nt: TGTGCCAGCAGCGAAGCGGGGGACACCGGGGAGCTGTTTTTT
j_gene: TRBJ2-2
d_gene: TRBD2
abundance: -
v_gene: TRBV6-4

CDR3aa: CASSLERGGSYEQYF
CDR3nt: TGTGCCAGCAGTTTAGAGCGGGGTGGATCCTACGAGCAGTACTTC
j_gene: TRBJ2-7
d_gene: TRBD2
abundance: many
v_gene: TRBV12-3/TRBV12-4

CDR3aa: CATSDRTNQETQYF
CDR3nt: TGTGCCACCAGTGATCGGACTAACCAAGAGACCCAGTACTTC
j_gene: TRBJ2-5
d_gene: -
abundance: many
v_gene: TRBV24-1

CDR3aa: CSARDLGPLQGAPNYGYTF
CDR3nt: TGCAGTGCTAGAGATCTAGGCCCCCTACAGGGGGCGCCCAACTATGGCTACACCTTC
j_gene: TRBJ1-2
d_gene: TRBD1
abundance: many
v_gene: TRBV20-1

CDR3aa: CASSSPTVRGSTDTQYF
CDR3nt: TGCGCCAGCAGCTCCCCGACGGTGAGGGGCTCCACAGATACGCAGTATTTT
j_gene: TRBJ2-3
d_gene: -
abundance: few
v_gene: TRBV5-1

CDR3aa: CASSFFLGQGESPLHF
CDR3nt: TGTGCCAGCAGCTTTTTCTTAGGACAGGGAGAGTCACCCCTCCACTTT
j_gene: TRBJ1-6
d_gene: TRBD1
abundance: many
v_gene: TRBV5-5

CDR3aa: CSPWDRVHNEQFF
CDR3nt: TGCAGCCCCTGGGACAGGGTGCACAATGAGCAGTTCTTC
j_gene: TRBJ2-1
d_gene: TRBD1
abundance: few
v_gene: TRBV29-1

CDR3aa: CATRGGSGNTIYF
CDR3nt: TGTGCCACCAGGGGCGGCTCTGGAAACACCATATATTTT
j_gene: TRBJ1-3
d_gene: -
abundance: -
v_gene: TRBV11-2

CDR3aa: CASSNTRRETQYF
CDR3nt: TGTGCCAGCAGCAATACTAGACGGGAGACCCAGTACTTC
j_gene: TRBJ2-5
d_gene: -
abundance: few
v_gene: TRBV28

CDR3aa: CASSLWGLAGEHSYNEQFF
CDR3nt: TGTGCCAGCAGCCTCTGGGGACTAGCGGGAGAACACTCCTACAATGAGCAGTTCTTC
j_gene: TRBJ2-1
d_gene: TRBD2
abundance: -
v_gene: TRBV7-8

CDR3aa: CASSYRRGTQSYEQYF
CDR3nt: TGTGCCAGCAGCTATCGACGGGGGACTCAGTCCTACGAGCAGTACTTC
j_gene: TRBJ2-7
d_gene: -
abundance: -
v_gene: TRBV5-6

CDR3aa: CASSGGLAGGSSDTQYF
CDR3nt: TGTGCCAGCAGCGGGGGACTAGCGGGGGGCTCATCAGATACGCAGTATTTT
j_gene: TRBJ2-3
d_gene: TRBD2
abundance: many
v_gene: TRBV7-9

CDR3aa: CASRQDRDGNTEAFF
CDR3nt: TGTGCCAGCAGACAAGACAGGGATGGGAACACTGAAGCTTTCTTT
j_gene: TRBJ1-1
d_gene: TRBD1
abundance: many
v_gene: TRBV12-3/TRBV12-4

CDR3aa: CASSFSRAGKSDEQYF
CDR3nt: TGTGCCAGCAGTTTCTCACGCGCAGGGAAGTCCGACGAGCAGTACTTC
j_gene: TRBJ2-7
d_gene: -
abundance: few
v_gene: TRBV6-5

CDR3aa: CGLAGAGEQFF
CDR3nt: TGTGGATTAGCGGGAGCTGGTGAGCAGTTCTTC
j_gene: TRBJ2-1
d_gene: TRBD2
abundance: few
v_gene: TRBV20-1

CDR3aa: CASSSPQEQYF
CDR3nt: TGTGCCAGCAGTTCACCGCAAGAGCAGTACTTC
j_gene: TRBJ2-7
d_gene: -
abundance: few
v_gene: TRBV12-3/TRBV12-4

CDR3aa: CASSSAGGTFSGANVLTF
CDR3nt: TGCGCCAGCAGCTCGGCGGGGGGAACCTTCTCTGGGGCCAACGTCCTGACTTTC
j_gene: TRBJ2-6
d_gene: TRBD2
abundance: few
v_gene: TRBV5-1

CDR3aa: CASSYIDTHNEQFF
CDR3nt: TGTGCCAGCAGCTACATTGACACCCACAATGAGCAGTTCTTC
j_gene: TRBJ2-1
d_gene: -
abundance: many
v_gene: TRBV7-9

CDR3aa: CSVIKITGGYEQYF
CDR3nt: TGCAGCGTGATCAAAATCACAGGGGGCTACGAGCAGTACTTC
j_gene: TRBJ2-7
d_gene: TRBD1
abundance: -
v_gene: TRBV29-1

CDR3aa: CASSYSNEGETQYF
CDR3nt: TGTGCCAGCAGTTACTCCAACGAGGGAGAGACCCAGTACTTC
j_gene: TRBJ2-5
d_gene: -
abundance: -
v_gene: TRBV6-5

CDR3aa: CASRGTSYGYTF
CDR3nt: TGTGCCAGCCGGGGTACAAGCTATGGCTACACCTTC
j_gene: TRBJ1-2
d_gene: -
abundance: few
v_gene: TRBV14

CDR3aa: CASSPLTGSNQPQHF
CDR3nt: TGTGCCAGCAGTCCCCTCACAGGGAGCAATCAGCCCCAGCATTTT
j_gene: TRBJ1-5
d_gene: -
abundance: -
v_gene: TRBV27

CDR3aa: CASSRGGLYEQYF
CDR3nt: TGCGCCAGCAGCCGAGGGGGCTTGTACGAGCAGTACTTC
j_gene: TRBJ2-7
d_gene: TRBD1
abundance: few
v_gene: TRBV5-1

CDR3aa: CASSPSLVTEAFF
CDR3nt: TGTGCCAGCAGTCCCTCACTGGTAACTGAAGCTTTCTTT
j_gene: TRBJ1-1
d_gene: -
abundance: -
v_gene: TRBV27

CDR3aa: CATSEVLFF
CDR3nt: TGTGCCACCAGCGAAGTCCTGTTTTTT
j_gene: TRBJ1-4
d_gene: -
abundance: few
v_gene: TRBV15

CDR3aa: CASSLAQGASDTQYF
CDR3nt: TGTGCCAGCAGCTTAGCGCAGGGGGCATCAGATACGCAGTATTTT
j_gene: TRBJ2-3
d_gene: TRBD1
abundance: few
v_gene: TRBV11-2

CDR3aa: CASSQGGRLTGELFF
CDR3nt: TGCGCCAGCAGCCAAGGGGGCAGGTTGACCGGGGAGCTGTTTTTT
j_gene: TRBJ2-2
d_gene: -
abundance: -
v_gene: TRBV4-1